This T cell receptor beta chain was sequenced during a study of shared clonotypes between healthy human individuals. Study conclusions and caveats: Collection of samples was limited to blood; tissue repertoires likely differ. Roughly 5% of naive CD4 clonotypes were shared across four donors. A reduction in generation probabilities was seen for non-shared clonotypes relative to those shared by all four donors.

At the deep level, the assay was run. Profiled with immunoSEQ multiplex PCR; TCRdb holds only in-frame clones, not every one. The sample has about 1.1 million clones, 60% to 80% seen once. To note about this clone: As yet, its antigen is unknown.

Trimming cost V 9 bases and J 6 bases, with 3 bases left between them. The CDR3 covers 9 residues. Germline values: CDR1 LNHDA, CDR2 SQIVND (reference sequence). The V and J genes are TRBV19 and TRBJ1-5; D is undetermined. The source material was memory CD4+ T cells from PBMCs. Subset denoted: CD45RA-negative fraction. The TCR sequence derives from a young man in good health. Some clones in this sample may be carry-over from other donors' samples. The CDR3 nucleotides are TGTGCCAGCGGTCAGCCCCAGCATTTT. It encodes CASGQPQHF. The full variable domain, with the rest looked up from reference TRBV19 and TRBJ1-5, is DGGITQSPKYLFRKEGQNVTLSCEQNLNHDAMYWYRQDPGQGLRLIYYSQIVNDFQKGDIAEGYSVSREKKESFPLTVTSAQKNPTAFYLCASGQPQHFGDGTRLSIL.